These 32 T cell receptor beta chains share one sample of origin, sequenced in a study of tumor and adjacent non-tumor tissue in lung cancer. No cell sorting was done before RNA was extracted from the tissue. Distant lung tissue was collected more than 3 cm away from the tumor edge. The library came from three nested PCR rounds adapted from ARM-PCR protocols. Each CDR3 protein gets one entry after TCRdb re-called the multiplex PCR reads with MiXCR. The sample carries about 75,000 distinct CDR3 sequences, around 70% recorded once. Sequencing was performed on distant non-tumor lung tissue. These receptors all come from a woman aged 45-65 years with non-small cell lung cancer.

As for this clonotype: It is likely a read error, because the conserved phenylalanine at the end of the CDR3 is missing. The chain joins TRBV5-6 to TRBJ2-1, with D perhaps TRBD1 (6 bases). Germline V gene lookup returns CDR1 SGHDT and CDR2 YYEEEE. This CDR3 spans 16 amino acids. The chain's CDR3 is CAGSTIQGLGYNEQFL. CDR3 sequence (DNA): TGTGCCGGCAGCACCATACAGGGTTTAGGCTACAATGAGCAGTTCCTA.

Many counts were recorded for this clonotype. CDR3 in amino acids: CASGRSLSRGNTGELFF. The CDR3 nucleotides are TGTGCCAGCGGCAGGTCACTAAGTCGGGGAAACACCGGGGAGCTGTTTTTT. The chain has TRBV11-2 and TRBJ2-2; TRBD2 is a possible D gene (5 bases). The CDR3 extends over 17 amino acids. Germline lookup yields CDR1 SGHAT and CDR2 FQNNGV. V was trimmed by 8 bases and J by 2 bases, leaving 21 bases between them.

The chain uses TRBV4-1 and TRBJ2-7; D remains unclear. CDR3 length: 15 amino acids. Germline V gene lookup returns CDR1 MGHRA and CDR2 YSYEKL. V shed 10 bases and J shed 0 bases, with 19 bases lying between them. The CDR3 DNA sequence: TGCGCCAACAGTCATGGAACCCACTCCTCCTACGAGCAGTACTTC. Amino acid sequence: CANSHGTHSSYEQYF.

This clonotype showed up just a few times. This chain joins TRBV5-1 and TRBJ2-3; D uncertain. The V gene's germline CDR1 is SGHRS and CDR2 YFSETQ. Between the trimmed V and J ends, which lost 0 bases and 5 bases, there was a span of 4 bases. The CDR3 is made up of 12 amino acids. Written as DNA, the CDR3 is TGCGCCAGCAGCTTGGCGGGAGATACGCAGTATTTT. Translating it yields CASSLAGDTQYF.

This clonotype was seen more than once but under ten times. This may stem from a read error, because a much larger clone lies one nucleotide away. The CDR3: CASSSGSEQFF. The CDR3 coding sequence is TGTGCCAGCAGTTCTGGCAGTGAGCAGTTCTTC. V usage is TRBV6-2 or TRBV6-3 and J usage is TRBJ2-1, with D unresolved. V lost 4 bases, J lost 9 bases, and 7 bases lay in between. The CDR3 covers 11 residues. CDR1 and CDR2 (germline): MNHEY, SVGEGT.

A word on this clonotype: One end of the junction fails to match germline, which may point to a read error. The V call is TRBV10-3, the J call TRBJ2-6; TRBD2 is a possible D gene (6 bases). The CDR3 runs 16 residues. Germline CDR1 is ENHRY and CDR2 is SYGVKD. DNA for the CDR3: TGTGCCATCAGTTGGGGGGTGTTATCCGGGGCCAACGTCTTGAGTTTC. Protein sequence: CAISWGVLSGANVLSF.

This clonotype is categorized as medium-sized. This sequence joins TRBV4-1 and TRBJ2-7, with TRBD1 identical over 9 bases. V was clipped by 0 bases and J by 6 bases; unmatched bases: 9. There are 16 residues in the CDR3. Germline-derived CDR1 and CDR2 are MGHRA and YSYEKL. DNA for the CDR3: TGCGCCAGCAGCCAAGATCTGTACAGGGGGCTTTCCGAGCAGTACTTC. Its translation is CASSQDLYRGLSEQYF.

The genes are TRBV11-1 and TRBJ1-6, with no clear D. CDR3 length equals 13 residues. The germline V gene has CDR1 SGHAT and CDR2 FQDESV (reference sequence). The CDR3 DNA reads TGTACTAGCAGCTTGCTCGAGAGGGCGGCCCTCCACTTT. Protein sequence: CTSSLLERAALHF.

This clonotype was observed a few times. The V and J genes are TRBV6-6 and TRBJ2-1; 14 nucleotides line up with TRBD2. The CDR3 totals 18 residues. The trim removed 6 bases at V and 0 bases at J, leaving 7 bases unmatched. CDR1 MNHNY and CDR2 SVGAGI come from the germline V gene (reference sequence). CDR3 amino acids: CASSSGTSGSGSYNEQFF. CDR3 DNA sequence: TGTGCCAGCAGCTCTGGGACTAGCGGGAGTGGCTCCTACAATGAGCAGTTCTTC.

This clonotype was recorded at least ten times. The chain employs TRBV20-1 and TRBJ2-7; 8 bases map to TRBD2. With V trimmed by 3 bases and J by 0 bases, 1 base remained unmatched. The germline CDR1 and CDR2 sequences are DFQATT and SNEGSKA (reference sequence). The CDR3 has 13 amino acids. CDR3 amino acids: CSARTSASYEQYF. CDR3 DNA sequence: TGCAGTGCTAGGACTAGCGCCTCCTACGAGCAGTACTTC.

Notes on this clonotype: A much larger clone sits a single nucleotide away, making a read error possible. The rearrangement links TRBV5-4 to TRBJ2-5; 7 positions agree with TRBD1. There are 12 residues in the CDR3. Per germline, CDR1 SGHNT and CDR2 YYREEE (reference sequence). This CDR3 reads CASRRGQETHYF. The DNA of the CDR3 is TGTGCCAGCAGGAGGGGGCAAGAGACCCATTACTTC.

Comment on this clonotype: Without the conserved terminal phenylalanine or tryptophan, this CDR3 likely stems from a read error. Because the CDR3's place on the DNA is in doubt, the DNA is left out and the CDR3 is given as listed by TCRdb. The rearrangement joins TRBV6-2 or TRBV6-3 to TRBJ2-3; TRBD2 is the table's D call, not checked against the DNA. The germline gives CDR1 MNHEY, CDR2 SVGEGT. The CDR3 is 16 amino acids in total, end residues counted. CDR3 amino acids: CASSYSGSKFADTHYL.

As concerns this clonotype: A much larger clone is a single base away; this may be a read error. The chain joins TRBV28 to TRBJ2-2, with D possibly TRBD1 on 6 matching bases. Germline-derived CDR1 and CDR2 are MDHEN and SYDVKM. The CDR3 is 14 residues long. Trimming shortened V by 6 bases and J by 7 bases, and 15 bases separated the two germline ends. As DNA, the CDR3 is TGTGCCAGCAGCTTGGGGCCCAGGGGCGGGGAGCTGTTTTTT. As protein: CASSLGPRGGELFF.

This clonotype came up a few times. This may arise from a read error, as a much more abundant clone is one base away. J is TRBJ2-3 and V is TRBV6-2 or TRBV6-3, with 9 bases fitting TRBD1. The CDR3 covers 14 residues. Germline values: CDR1 MNHEY, CDR2 SVGEGT. The CDR3 nucleotides read TGTGTCAGCAGCGGGACAGGGTCGACAGATACGCAGTATTTT. This sequence encodes CVSSGTGSTDTQYF.

There are a few counts of this clonotype. V and J are TRBV12-3 or TRBV12-4 and TRBJ1-1, with D perhaps TRBD1 (6 bases). Trimming pared 6 bases from V and 1 base from J, leaving 15 bases between. The CDR3 sequence is 15 residues long. The CDR3: CASSPSGQRNTEAFF. CDR3 DNA sequence: TGTGCCAGCAGCCCCTCTGGACAGCGGAACACTGAAGCTTTCTTT.

The chain joins TRBV4-3 to TRBJ2-7; 8 bases map to TRBD1. The V gene end was trimmed by 1 base and the J gene end by 1 base; junction bases not matched to a gene: 6. CDR1 LGHNA and CDR2 YSLEER come from the germline V gene. The CDR3 contains 16 residues. In DNA form, the CDR3 reads TGCGCCAGCAGCCAAGGGCAGGGGGCAGAATCCTACGAGCAGTACTTC. It is translated as CASSQGQGAESYEQYF.

Regarding this clonotype: With a much larger clone just one base away, this may be a read error. The gene calls are TRBV6-6 and TRBJ2-1; 11 nucleotides align to TRBD2. The CDR3 consists of 15 residues. The germline CDR1 and CDR2 sequences are MNHNY and SVGAGI (reference sequence). CDR3 bases: TGTGCCAGCAGTTACCTAGCGGGAGGCTACGATGAGCAGTTCTTC. Its protein is CASSYLAGGYDEQFF.

Concerning this clonotype itself: A much larger clone differs from this one at a single base, so this may be a read error. The chain carries TRBV20-1 and TRBJ1-1; TRBD1 agrees at 7 bases. CDR3 size: 12 residues. The V and J ends lost 7 bases and 10 bases, in that order; junction bases with no gene match: 12. Germline-derived CDR1 and CDR2 are DFQATT and SNEGSKA (reference sequence). The chain's CDR3 is CSVSLTGRGAFF. The DNA of the CDR3 is TGCAGTGTTAGCCTGACAGGGCGTGGAGCTTTCTTT.

The rearrangement joins TRBV12-3 or TRBV12-4 to TRBJ2-1; D tentatively reads TRBD1 or TRBD2 (5 bases each). The V end lost 6 bases, the J end lost 5 bases, and 17 bases lay between the germline ends. The CDR3 consists of 15 residues. The CDR3 DNA is TGTGCCAGCAGCGCAACCGGGACGCTAGACAATGAGCAGTTCTTC. This codes for CASSATGTLDNEQFF.

Concerning this clonotype itself: A much larger clone sits a single nucleotide away, making a read error possible. The V call is TRBV28, the J call TRBJ2-1; possible D gene TRBD2, 6 bases. V was pared by 5 bases and J by 6 bases, with 14 bases between. CDR3 length: 14 amino acids. Germline CDR1 reads MDHEN; CDR2 reads SYDVKM. The DNA of the CDR3 is TGTGCCAGCAGTGGACTAACGGGAGTCAATGAGCAGTTCTTC. It encodes CASSGLTGVNEQFF.

The chain links TRBV11-2 to TRBJ2-3, with 9 positions matching TRBD2. CDR1 SGHAT and CDR2 FQNNGV come from the germline V gene. Trimming removed 2 bases from V and 11 bases from J; junction bases left unmatched: 8. CDR3 length: 14 amino acids. The CDR3 reads CASSLMIAGERQYF. Here the CDR3 DNA reads TGTGCCAGCAGCTTAATGATAGCGGGAGAAAGGCAGTATTTT.

This sequence joins TRBV11-2 and TRBJ2-1; D may match TRBD1 or TRBD2 (5 bases each). Trimming stripped 4 bases from V and 9 bases from J, with 19 bases between. There are 15 residues in the CDR3. The germline V gene has CDR1 SGHAT and CDR2 FQNNGV. CDR3 protein: CASSSDPSRGGEQFF. The CDR3 region has the DNA TGTGCCAGCAGCTCAGATCCCAGCCGGGGCGGTGAGCAGTTCTTC.

In regard to this clonotype: A much larger clone lies one base from this, so it may be a read error. J is TRBJ2-2 and V is TRBV29-1; D may be TRBD1 or TRBD2 (5 bases each). Germline CDR1 SQVTM, CDR2 ANQGSEA. The length of the CDR3 is 11 residues. The germline V and J ends were trimmed by 6 bases and 6 bases, with 8 bases remaining between them. CDR3 bases: TGCAGCGTGAGGGACGCCGGGGAGCTGTTTTTT. Residues: CSVRDAGELFF.

A remark on this clonotype: A read error may produce the germline difference seen at one junction end. The chain combines TRBV29-1 with TRBJ2-1, with TRBD1 identical over 8 bases. Germline assignment: CDR1 SQVTM and CDR2 ANQGSEA. This CDR3 contains 16 residues. CDR3 protein: CSVQGLQDRDWNEQFF. DNA for the CDR3: TGTAGCGTTCAAGGACTCCAGGACAGGGATTGGAATGAGCAGTTCTTC.

Turning to this clonotype: Just one base apart from a much larger clone, this may be a read error. This sequence joins TRBV12-3 or TRBV12-4 and TRBJ2-4; 11 nucleotides agree with TRBD1. The CDR3 runs to 16 residues. V lost 0 bases and J lost 5; bases outside the gene matches: 3. CDR3 DNA: TGTGCCAGCAGTTTAGCGGGACAGGGGGAGGAAAACATTCAGTACTTC. It is translated as CASSLAGQGEENIQYF.

On this clonotype: In this CDR3 the conserved last residue, phenylalanine or tryptophan, is missing, so a read error is likely. V is TRBV20-1 and J is TRBJ2-5, with unresolved D. Trimming took 5 bases from V and 7 from J, leaving 8 bases between them. The CDR3 is 10 amino acids. Germline assignment: CDR1 DFQATT and CDR2 SNEGSKA (reference sequence). The CDR3, as DNA: TGCAGTGCTGGCGGCGCGACCCAGTACCTC. This sequence encodes CSAGGATQYL.

This clonotype was recorded once. The CDR3 reads CSARTPSGRAHRTGELFF. The CDR3 DNA reads TGCAGTGCGAGAACACCTAGCGGGAGGGCCCACCGGACCGGGGAGCTGTTTTTT. The chain recombines TRBV20-1 with TRBJ2-2; 12 positions match TRBD2. The V and J ends lost 6 bases and 5 bases, in that order; junction bases with no gene match: 16. The CDR3 runs to 18 residues. The germline CDR1 and CDR2 sequences are DFQATT and SNEGSKA (reference sequence).

On this clonotype: It may be a read error: a sequence one base away is much more abundant. This rearrangement joins TRBV5-4 to TRBJ2-1; perhaps D is TRBD1 or TRBD2 (5 bases each). The CDR3 length is 15 residues. Germline values: CDR1 SGHNT, CDR2 YYREEE (reference sequence). The ends were cut back, 6 bases at V and 8 bases at J, with 21 bases in the middle. Here the CDR3 DNA reads TGTGCCAGCATCTTTTTCGAGGGACCTAAAGATGAGCAGTTCTTC. Residues: CASIFFEGPKDEQFF.

Comment on this clonotype: This may come from a read error, since a much larger clone is one base off. J is TRBJ1-1 and V is TRBV20-1, with 8 bases identical to TRBD1. The CDR3 is made up of 13 amino acids. The germline CDR1 and CDR2 sequences are DFQATT and SNEGSKA (reference sequence). With V trimmed by 1 base and J by 4 bases, 2 bases remained unmatched. In nucleotides, the CDR3 is TGCAGTGCTAGAGCAGGGGGCCTCACTGAAGCTTTCTTT. Amino acid sequence: CSARAGGLTEAFF.

Only one count was recorded for this clonotype. A much larger clone is a single base away; this may be a read error. V is TRBV6-1 and J is TRBJ1-6, with D unresolved. Germline V lookup: CDR1 MNHNS, CDR2 SASEGT. This CDR3 is 12 amino acids long. The CDR3 region is CASSEAQSFLYF. CDR3 coding DNA: TGTGCCAGCAGTGAAGCCCAGAGCTTCCTCTACTTT.

This clonotype was detected only a few times. The chain couples TRBV7-8 to TRBJ2-2; 12 bases are shared with TRBD2. V was clipped by 1 base and J by 8 bases; unmatched bases: 5. The CDR3 has 16 residues. Looked up from germline, CDR1 is SGHVS and CDR2 is FQNEAQ. The CDR3 DNA is TGTGCCAGCAGCTTAGGACTAGCGGGAGCACAGGGGGAGCTGTTTTTT. It translates to CASSLGLAGAQGELFF.

The rearrangement joins TRBV5-1 to TRBJ2-5; tentative D call: TRBD1 (5 bases). Per the germline V gene, CDR1 is SGHRS and CDR2 is YFSETQ. The V gene lost 0 bases and the J gene lost 2 bases, with 14 bases spanning the gap. The CDR3 loop spans 16 amino acids. In nucleotides, the CDR3 is TGCGCCAGCAGCTTGGCCAAGGGGCACATGCAAGAGACCCAGTACTTC. It specifies CASSLAKGHMQETQYF. The full variable domain, in which reference TRBV5-1 and TRBJ2-5 provide the parts outside the CDR3, is KAGVTQTPRYLIKTRGQQVTLSCSPISGHRSVSWYQQTPGQGLQFLFEYFSETQRNKGNFPGRFSGRQFSNSRSEMNVSTLELGDSALYLCASSLAKGHMQETQYFGPGTRLLVL.